This T cell receptor (beta chain) was sequenced for a study of human T cells and chemical hapten exposure. Time point meaning: patch test 1, 2 weeks after DPC sensitization. Stated treatment: therapeutic diphenylcyclopropenone sensitization with weekly scalp DPC. MiXCR was run by TCRdb on the RACE reads, yielding one entry per CDR3 protein. This table holds roughly 190,000 distinct CDR3 sequences, about a fifth found once. Per germline, CDR1 SGHTA and CDR2 FQGNSA. This CDR3 has 12 amino acids. V shed 5 bases and J shed 4 bases, with 7 bases lying between them. The sequence derives from a woman in her forties or fifties with alopecia areata. Some clones in this sample may be carry-over from other donors' samples. This chain joins TRBV7-2 and TRBJ2-3, with D perhaps TRBD2 (5 bases). The sample consisted of whole blood, taken in connection with sensitization to the hapten diphenylcyclopropenone (DPC). The CDR3: CASSALADTQYF. The CDR3 nucleotides are TGTGCCAGCAGCGCACTAGCAGATACGCAGTATTTT.